Presented here are 21 T cell receptor beta chains from one specimen sequenced in a study of vaccination and CD4 T cells after COVID-19. Treatment given: approximately nine-day PBMC culture with coronavirus spike peptide pools or control peptides (ViraFEST assay). CD4+ T cells of the unexposed donor were collected before the COVID-19 pandemic (2011-2018). No cognate antigen is known for these TCRs. Sequence data for DNA of cultured CD4+ T cells were generated by the Oncomine TCR Beta short-read assay. TCRdb called the PCR reads again in MiXCR, with one record for every CDR3 protein. The table lists 4,500 to 6,500 distinct CDR3 sequences, 62% of them singletons. Sequencing was performed on CD4+ T cells from blood, cultured in vitro. All receptors come from a human donor in good health.

The chain combines TRBV20-1 with TRBJ2-7; TRBD2 aligns across 10 bases. This CDR3 has 14 amino acids. J gave up 2 bases and V 1 base, and 2 bases lay outside the gene matches. CDR1 and CDR2 from the germline V gene are DFQATT and SNEGSKA (reference sequence). The CDR3 region is CSARAGTSAYEQYF. CDR3 DNA: TGCAGTGCTAGAGCCGGGACTAGCGCCTACGAGCAGTACTTC.

The chain carries TRBV10-3 and TRBJ2-5; 14 positions agree with TRBD2. After removal of 11 bases from V and 7 bases from J, the junction contained 18 bases not matched to a gene. The CDR3 loop spans 17 amino acids. Germline CDR1 and CDR2: ENHRY and SYGVKD. The CDR3 DNA reads as TGTGCCGGCAAACCGGGACTAGCGGGAGTCCACTTCGGGACCCAGTACTTC. Its translation: CAGKPGLAGVHFGTQYF.

This chain joins TRBV7-2 and TRBJ2-3, with TRBD2 matching 9 bases. CDR3 length equals 16 residues. Trimming removed 5 bases from V and 0 bases from J; junction bases left unmatched: 6. Germline-derived CDR1 and CDR2 are SGHTA and FQGNSA. The CDR3 region has the DNA TGTGCCAGCAGCCCCGGGACTAGCCCTAGCACAGATACGCAGTATTTT. It is translated as CASSPGTSPSTDTQYF.

CDR3 coding DNA: TGTGCCAGCAGGCGCAGAGGCCCGAACACTGAAGCTTTCTTT. Translating gives CASRRRGPNTEAFF. The chain employs TRBV7-9 and TRBJ1-1, with D uncertain. The CDR3 totals 14 residues. V was shortened by 6 bases and J by 1 base, with 12 bases between the two germline ends. Germline V gives CDR1 SEHNR, CDR2 FQNEAQ (reference sequence).

The DNA of the CDR3 is TGTGCCAGCAGCTTTGGTTTTGATCAGCCCCAGCATTTT. As protein: CASSFGFDQPQHF. The rearrangement links TRBV7-2 to TRBJ1-5; D call uncertain. The CDR3 sequence is 13 residues long. V shed 3 bases and J shed 5 bases, with 8 bases lying between them. Germline V gives CDR1 SGHTA, CDR2 FQGNSA.

V gene TRBV7-2 combines with J gene TRBJ2-1; D might be TRBD2 (6 bases). Trimming took 5 bases from V and 3 from J, leaving 14 bases between them. This CDR3 contains 15 residues. Germline V CDR1 and CDR2: SGHTA, FQGNSA. The CDR3 nucleotides read TGTGCCAGCAGCCCCAGTAGGAGGGTCTACAATGAGCAGTTCTTC. This encodes CASSPSRRVYNEQFF.

The chain joins TRBV6-5 to TRBJ2-1; TRBD2 agrees at 8 bases. The CDR3 consists of 14 residues. V was pared by 0 bases and J by 9 bases, with 4 bases of the junction left unmatched. Germline V gene sequence: CDR1 MNHEY, CDR2 SVGAGI. The CDR3 here is CASSYSGLGVEQFF. For the CDR3, the DNA is TGTGCCAGCAGTTACTCGGGACTAGGTGTTGAGCAGTTCTTC.

The chain carries TRBV10-2 and TRBJ1-1; 7 positions match TRBD1. This CDR3 comprises 14 residues. Germline-derived CDR1 and CDR2 are WSHSY and SAAADI. V shed 6 bases, J shed 0 bases, and the junction held 4 bases outside the gene matches. CDR3 bases: TGCGCCAGCAGGCCCGACAGGGTGAACACTGAAGCTTTCTTT. Translating it yields CASRPDRVNTEAFF.

This clonotype came up once. This chain's CDR3 is CATSRRASGSGTDTQYF. DNA for the CDR3: TGTGCCACCAGCAGGAGGGCTAGCGGGAGTGGAACAGATACGCAGTATTTT. This sequence joins TRBV15 and TRBJ2-3, with 10 bases identical to TRBD2. CDR1 is LNHNV, CDR2 YYDKDF, per germline (reference sequence). This CDR3 spans 17 amino acids. The junction had 9 bases not matched to a gene; V was cut back by 3 bases and J by 3 bases. Based on the CDR3 plus reference TRBV15 and TRBJ2-3, the full variable domain is DAMVIQNPRYQVTQFGKPVTLSCSQTLNHNVMYWYQQKSSQAPKLLFHYYDKDFNNEADTPDNFQSRRPNTSFCFLDIRSPGLGDTAMYLCATSRRASGSGTDTQYFGPGTRLTVL.

This sequence joins TRBV6-1 and TRBJ1-3, with a tentative D call TRBD1 (5 bases). Trimming pared 6 bases from V and 3 bases from J, leaving 15 bases between. CDR1 is MNHNS and CDR2 is SASEGT in the germline V gene. This CDR3 has 15 amino acids. CDR3 nucleotides: TGTGCCAGCAGCCGGACAACAACAGGTGGAAACACCATATATTTT. This encodes CASSRTTTGGNTIYF.

This sequence joins TRBV5-3 and TRBJ2-7; TRBD1 or TRBD2 may be the D gene (5 bases each). TRBV5-3 is annotated as an ORF whose role is uncertain. The CDR3 totals 12 residues. V lost 10 bases and J lost 2, with 13 bases in between. The DNA for the CDR3 is TGTGCCGAGGGGCAGGTCCCCTACGAGCAGTACTTC. It is translated as CAEGQVPYEQYF.

The rearrangement links TRBV19 to TRBJ1-1; D remains ambiguous. The CDR3 covers 14 residues. The germline gives CDR1 LNHDA, CDR2 SQIVND (reference sequence). With 0 bases removed from V and 1 base from J, the gap between germline ends came to 6 bases. CDR3 bases: TGTGCCAGTAGTATAGATCTCGAGAACACTGAAGCTTTCTTT. Translating gives CASSIDLENTEAFF.

In this sample, this clonotype turned up a few times. The chain combines TRBV2 with TRBJ1-5; 7 bases fit TRBD1. Germline V gene sequence: CDR1 SNHLY, CDR2 FYNNEI. V was clipped by 8 bases and J by 2 bases; unmatched bases: 6. There are 14 residues in the CDR3. The chain's CDR3 is CASSAGQGNQPQHF. In nucleotides, the CDR3 is TGTGCCAGCTCGGCCGGACAGGGCAATCAGCCCCAGCATTTT.

This chain joins TRBV6-2 or TRBV6-3 and TRBJ2-4; 11 bases fit TRBD2. V was pared by 6 bases and J by 4 bases, with 5 bases of the junction left unmatched. The CDR3 loop spans 15 amino acids. CDR1 is MNHEY, CDR2 SVGEGT, per germline. This CDR3 is CASRDLAGGKNIQYF. DNA of the CDR3: TGTGCCAGCAGGGACCTAGCGGGAGGTAAAAACATTCAGTACTTC.

In DNA form, the CDR3 reads TGTGCCAGCAGCTTCGCGCGGGGCTCCGGGGCCAACGTCCTGACTTTC. Residues: CASSFARGSGANVLTF. V and J are TRBV7-9 and TRBJ2-6, with D possibly being TRBD2 (6 bases). Germline loops: CDR1 SEHNR, CDR2 FQNEAQ (reference sequence). The V end lost 3 bases, the J end lost 4 bases, and 13 bases lay between the germline ends. This CDR3 region has 16 residues.

J is TRBJ1-1 and V is TRBV7-9; D remains ambiguous. Trimming removed 7 bases from V and 0 bases from J, with 12 bases in between. This CDR3 spans 14 amino acids. Per the germline V gene, CDR1 is SEHNR and CDR2 is FQNEAQ (reference sequence). CDR3 amino acids: CASTPVGVNTEAFF. The CDR3 nucleotides are TGTGCCAGCACCCCCGTCGGAGTGAACACTGAAGCTTTCTTT.

V gene TRBV6-5 combines with J gene TRBJ1-1; D gene uncertain. Germline CDR1 MNHEY, CDR2 SVGAGI. Trimming removed 0 bases at V and 1 base at J, with 6 bases between. This CDR3 is 14 amino acids long. In DNA form, the CDR3 reads TGTGCCAGCAGTTACTCGACGGGGAACACTGAAGCTTTCTTT. It translates to CASSYSTGNTEAFF.

The chain couples TRBV6-5 to TRBJ1-6; D ambiguous. Germline CDR1 is MNHEY and CDR2 is SVGAGI. The V and J ends lost 0 bases and 6 bases respectively, with 6 bases between them. The CDR3 runs 14 residues. CDR3 coding DNA: TGTGCCAGCAGTTACTCCAGTCCTAATTCACCCCTCCACTTT. It codes for CASSYSSPNSPLHF.

This clonotype was observed a handful of times. The V call is TRBV11-2, the J call TRBJ1-1; D is uncertain. V was trimmed by 4 bases and J by 7 bases, leaving 16 bases between them. The CDR3 has 14 amino acids. CDR1 is SGHAT and CDR2 is FQNNGV in the germline V gene. The CDR3 protein is CASSSNRGWIEAFF. The CDR3 nucleotides are TGTGCCAGCAGCTCCAACCGGGGATGGATTGAAGCTTTCTTT.

V usage is TRBV20-1 and J usage is TRBJ2-7, with 9 bases that match TRBD1. The CDR3 runs to 16 residues. The germline gives CDR1 DFQATT, CDR2 SNEGSKA (reference sequence). V shed 1 base and J 2 bases; nucleotides not matched to a gene: 9. The CDR3 bases are TGCAGTGCTAGAGTAACCGGGACAGGGTTAGCCTACGAGCAGTACTTC. It encodes CSARVTGTGLAYEQYF.

The V and J genes are TRBV6-5 and TRBJ2-3, with 11 bases lining up with TRBD2. The CDR3 loop spans 16 amino acids. The germline V gene has CDR1 MNHEY and CDR2 SVGAGI. V lost 2 bases to trimming and J lost 2 bases; unmatched junction nucleotides: 3. The CDR3 DNA reads TGTGCCAGCAGTTACCTAGCGGGGGGTAACACAGATACGCAGTATTTT. Translating gives CASSYLAGGNTDTQYF.